This T cell receptor beta chain was retrieved from a study of T cell repertoires in cytomegalovirus infection. For the study at large: Epitope selection comprised recently identified HLA-C-restricted CMV epitopes and well-studied HLA-B-restricted CMV epitopes. Signatures in public TCR beta sequences pointed to both CMV infection and matching HLA type.

This clonotype was recorded a few times. Antigen unknown. Per the germline V gene, CDR1 is SEHNR and CDR2 is FQNEAQ (reference sequence). V shed 6 bases and J shed 9 bases, with 15 bases lying between them. CDR3 size: 13 residues. Overall study results and limits: The ex vivo response was dominated by HLA-C-restricted CMV-specific TCR beta clonotypes.

Via MiXCR, TCRdb re-called the reads, giving one row per CDR3 protein. In the table there are some 940,000 distinct CDR3 sequences, around 30% of which are singletons. J is TRBJ2-1 and V is TRBV7-9; D remains ambiguous. The clonotype comes from a human donor in good health (CMV status not recorded). Some clones in this sample may be carry-over from other donors' samples. The material was cultured CD8+ T cells from PBMCs, obtained from culture after CMV antigen stimulation. CDR3 sequence reads: CASSIVLSGEQFF. The CDR3 bases are TGTGCCAGCAGTATTGTTTTGAGTGGTGAGCAGTTCTTC.